This T cell receptor beta chain was observed in a study of CD8 T cells in Susac syndrome (dated by TCRdb to the late 2010s). Study-wide context: Repertoire sequencing was used to test whether CD8+ T cell activation and differentiation in Susac syndrome was antigen driven. Clonality of the CD8+ T cell repertoire was compared between about a dozen healthy donors, approximately 14 Susac syndrome patients and some 15 multiple sclerosis patients.

With regard to this clonotype: The antigen this receptor binds is unknown. No clone much larger than this one lies a single base away; base qualities are absent.

The germline V gene yields SQVTM for CDR1 and ANQGSEA for CDR2. From the cysteine up to the phenylalanine, the CDR3 has a length of 15 residues. The only DNA kept is the CDR3, 45 bases in frame from the first base. V and J are truncated by 1 base and 9 bases respectively, leaving an intervening sequence of 19 bases. RNA was extracted using the RNeasy kit, and about 0.45 to 1 microgram was reverse transcribed with random hexamers. TCR beta CDR3 regions were amplified with the immunoSEQ multiplex PCR assay covering 54 Vbeta and 13 Jbeta segments. To correct PCR amplification bias, a synthetic template baseline was used for both primer optimization and computational correction. In the authors' own workflow: Reads were assigned to V, D and J genes according to IMGT and analyzed in immunoSEQ Analyzer, with only productive sequences retained. To calculate clonality, Shannon entropy was normalized by log2 of the number of productive unique sequences and then subtracted from one. For each patient and control, public and private clones were evaluated within the 100 most prevalent clones. A clone was defined as Susac-specific if it was absent from the healthy and MS cohorts, from over 1,000 published viral clones and from other ImmuneACCESS disease sequences. Through fastp at Q25 and MiXCR, TCRdb rebuilt clones from the public reads, retaining in-frame beta chains. Entries that share a CDR3 protein sequence are merged under the most common genes and DNA. What appears here as the V and J calls and clone size reflects TCRdb's work, not the paper's. The sample table lists some 120,000 distinct CDR3 sequences, about 90% of them with a count of one. The ten biggest clones cover about 0.25% of the sample.

Peripheral blood CD8+ and CD4+ T cells from healthy donors, Susac syndrome patients and multiple sclerosis patients were profiled using high-throughput TCR beta sequencing. Treatment-naive patients with stable or active relapsing-remitting disease fulfilling revised McDonald criteria were used as multiple sclerosis controls. Bulk CD8+ and CD4+ T cells were purified by magnetic negative isolation, whereas CD8+ TEMRA cells were enriched by FACS. Blood was collected in EDTA tubes and processed within 24 hours, with PBMCs isolated through density gradient centrifugation. PBMCs intended for TCR sequencing were frozen in liquid nitrogen and were later thawed in a 37 degrees C water bath. Purity of sorted or isolated CD4+, CD8+ and CD8+ TEMRA cells was at least 90%. The study at large found these results: The study acknowledged that relatively few individuals were included in the TCR sequencing and HLA analysis.

Rearrangement joined TRBV29-1 to TRBJ2-1; matching of 5 bases hints at TRBD2 as the D gene. This TCR came from a human donor with multiple sclerosis. Sequenced input: CD8+ T cells from PBMCs. The CDR3 corresponds to CSVEADYSGRSEQFF. The DNA sequence is as follows: TGCAGCGTTGAAGCCGACTATTCAGGTAGAAGTGAGCAGTTCTTC.